This T cell receptor (beta chain) is drawn from a study of T-cell memory formation after mild COVID-19. Study information: TCR clusters were largely donor specific.

Study-level results: The study detected some responding clones in pre-infection memory, suggesting cross-reactive memory joined. Balance between CD4 and CD8 was seen in clones contracting day 15 to 85, and a CD4+ lean was seen in later expanders. Shrinking CD4+ clones resided mostly in CM and EM, and CD8+ ones in EMRA.

In its sample, this clonotype was seen many times. The antigen is undetermined. Trimming left V 5 bases short and J 7 bases short, with 12 bases between. This CDR3 is 14 amino acids long. The V gene's germline CDR1 is SGHTA and CDR2 FQGNSA. One entry per CDR3 protein, called by TCRdb with MiXCR from the 5' RACE reads. Found here are just over 200,000 distinct CDR3 sequences, over 9% of them singletons; the top ten hold about 3.8%. The TCR sequence derives from a man between 18 and 35 years old who had mild COVID-19 (a few samples of this study predate the infection). Cell type and time point are not known. V gene TRBV7-2 combines with J gene TRBJ1-6; the D is unclear. The specimen was PBMCs or a T cell subset sorted from them (not recorded which). The CDR3 coding sequence is TGTGCCAGCAGCCTTACCGGGCTCAATTCACCCCTCCACTTT. It codes for CASSLTGLNSPLHF.